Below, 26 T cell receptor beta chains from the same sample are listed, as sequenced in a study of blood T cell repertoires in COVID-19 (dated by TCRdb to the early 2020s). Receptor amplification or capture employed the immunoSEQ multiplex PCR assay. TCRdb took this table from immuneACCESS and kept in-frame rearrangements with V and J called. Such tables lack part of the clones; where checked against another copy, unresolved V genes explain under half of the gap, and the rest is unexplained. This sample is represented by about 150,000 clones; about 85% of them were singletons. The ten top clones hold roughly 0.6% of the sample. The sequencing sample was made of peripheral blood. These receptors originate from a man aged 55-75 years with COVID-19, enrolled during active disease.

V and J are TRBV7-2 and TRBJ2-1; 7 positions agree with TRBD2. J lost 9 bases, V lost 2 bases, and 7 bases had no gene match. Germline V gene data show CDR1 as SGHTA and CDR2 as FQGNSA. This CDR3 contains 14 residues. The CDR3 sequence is CASSLPRGEGEQFF. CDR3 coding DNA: TGTGCCAGCAGCTTACCCCGGGGGGAAGGTGAGCAGTTCTTC.

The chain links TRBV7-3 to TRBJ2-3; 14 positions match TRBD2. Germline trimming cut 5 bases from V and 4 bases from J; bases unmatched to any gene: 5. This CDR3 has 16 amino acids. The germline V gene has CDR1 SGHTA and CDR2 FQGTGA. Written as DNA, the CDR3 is TGTGCCAGCAGCGCCACGACTAGCGGGGGGGCAGATACGCAGTATTTT. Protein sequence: CASSATTSGGADTQYF. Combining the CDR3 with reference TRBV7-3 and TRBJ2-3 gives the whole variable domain GAGVSQTPSNKVTEKGKYVELRCDPISGHTALYWYRQSLGQGPEFLIYFQGTGAADDSGLPNDRFFAVRPEGSVSTLKIQRTERGDSAVYLCASSATTSGGADTQYFGPGTRLTVL.

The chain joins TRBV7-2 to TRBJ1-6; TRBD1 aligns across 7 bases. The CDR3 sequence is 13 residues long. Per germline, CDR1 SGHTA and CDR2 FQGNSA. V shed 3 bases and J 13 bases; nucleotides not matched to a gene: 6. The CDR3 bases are TGTGCCAGCAGCTTGGACAGGTTTCGTCCCCTCCACTTT. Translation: CASSLDRFRPLHF.

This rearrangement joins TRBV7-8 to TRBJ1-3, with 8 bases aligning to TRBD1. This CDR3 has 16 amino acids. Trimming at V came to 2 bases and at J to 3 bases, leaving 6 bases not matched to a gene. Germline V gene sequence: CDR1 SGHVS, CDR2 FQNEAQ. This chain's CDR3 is CASSLQGATFGNTIYF. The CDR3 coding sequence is TGTGCCAGCAGCTTACAGGGGGCTACTTTTGGAAACACCATATATTTT.

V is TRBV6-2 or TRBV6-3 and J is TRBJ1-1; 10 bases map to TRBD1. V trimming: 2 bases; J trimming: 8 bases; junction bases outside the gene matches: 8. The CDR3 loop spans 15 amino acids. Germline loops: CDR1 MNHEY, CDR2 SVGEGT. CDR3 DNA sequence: TGTGCCAGCAGTTACAGTTCGACAGGGGGCATGGAAGCTTTCTTT. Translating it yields CASSYSSTGGMEAFF.

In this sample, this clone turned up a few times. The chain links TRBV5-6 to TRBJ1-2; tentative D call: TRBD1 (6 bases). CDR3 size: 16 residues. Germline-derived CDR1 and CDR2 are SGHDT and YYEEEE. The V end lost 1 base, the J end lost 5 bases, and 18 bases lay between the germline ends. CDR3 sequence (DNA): TGTGCCAGCAGCTTGTTACAGGGTCTTGGCGGTTATGGCTACACCTTC. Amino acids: CASSLLQGLGGYGYTF.

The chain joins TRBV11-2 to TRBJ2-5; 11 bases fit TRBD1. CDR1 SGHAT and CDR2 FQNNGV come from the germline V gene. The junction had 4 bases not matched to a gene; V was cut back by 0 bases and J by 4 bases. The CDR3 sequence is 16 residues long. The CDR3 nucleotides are TGTGCCAGCAGCTTAGATGGACAGGGGGCCCGAGAGACCCAGTACTTC. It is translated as CASSLDGQGARETQYF.

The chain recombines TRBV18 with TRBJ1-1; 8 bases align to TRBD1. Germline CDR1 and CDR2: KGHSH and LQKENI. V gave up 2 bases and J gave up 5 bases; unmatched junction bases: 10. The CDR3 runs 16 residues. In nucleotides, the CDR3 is TGTGCCAGCTCACCAGGACAGGGACTTGGGGGGACTGAAGCTTTCTTT. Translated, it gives CASSPGQGLGGTEAFF.

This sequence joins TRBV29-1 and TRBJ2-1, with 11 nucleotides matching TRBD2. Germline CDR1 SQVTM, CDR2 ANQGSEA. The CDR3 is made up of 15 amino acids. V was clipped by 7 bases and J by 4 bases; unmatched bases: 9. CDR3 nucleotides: TGCAGCGCCGGAACTAGCGGGGGAGGTTACAATGAGCAGTTCTTC. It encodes CSAGTSGGGYNEQFF.

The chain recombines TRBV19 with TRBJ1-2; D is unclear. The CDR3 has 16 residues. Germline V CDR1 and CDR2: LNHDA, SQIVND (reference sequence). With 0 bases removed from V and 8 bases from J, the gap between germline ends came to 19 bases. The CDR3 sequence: CASSIDLYGLQEGYTF. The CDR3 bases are TGTGCCAGTAGTATAGATCTATATGGACTCCAGGAGGGCTACACCTTC.

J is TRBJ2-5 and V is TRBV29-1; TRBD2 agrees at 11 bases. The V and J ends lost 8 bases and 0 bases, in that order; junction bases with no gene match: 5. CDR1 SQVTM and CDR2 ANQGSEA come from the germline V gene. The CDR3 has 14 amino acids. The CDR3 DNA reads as TGCAGCATACGACTAGCGGGGAACCAAGAGACCCAGTACTTC. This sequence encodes CSIRLAGNQETQYF. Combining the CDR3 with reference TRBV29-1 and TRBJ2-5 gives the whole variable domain SAVISQKPSRDICQRGTSLTIQCQVDSQVTMMFWYRQQPGQSLTLIATANQGSEATYESGFVIDKFPISRPNLTFSTLTVSNMSPEDSSIYLCSIRLAGNQETQYFGPGTRLLVL.

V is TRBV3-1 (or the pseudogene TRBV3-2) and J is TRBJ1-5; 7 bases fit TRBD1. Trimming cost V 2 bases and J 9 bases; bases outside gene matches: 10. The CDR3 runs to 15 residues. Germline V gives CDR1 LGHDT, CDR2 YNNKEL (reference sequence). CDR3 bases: TGTGCCAGCAGCCAATCCGACAGGGCTCAAGGGCCCCAGCATTTT. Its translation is CASSQSDRAQGPQHF.

CDR3 nucleotide sequence: TGTGCCAGCATTCCACGGGGGACAGTTAGCAATCAGCCCCAGCATTTT. Amino acids: CASIPRGTVSNQPQHF. The chain joins TRBV14 to TRBJ1-5; TRBD1 matches 7 bases. Trimming at V came to 7 bases and at J to 0 bases, leaving 9 bases not matched to a gene. The V gene's germline CDR1 is SGHDN and CDR2 FVKESK. This CDR3 is built from 16 residues. Using reference TRBV14 and TRBJ1-5 for the parts outside the CDR3, the full variable domain is EAGVTQFPSHSVIEKGQTVTLRCDPISGHDNLYWYRRVMGKEIKFLLHFVKESKQDESGMPNNRFLAERTGGTYSTLKVQPAELEDSGVYFCASIPRGTVSNQPQHFGDGTRLSIL.

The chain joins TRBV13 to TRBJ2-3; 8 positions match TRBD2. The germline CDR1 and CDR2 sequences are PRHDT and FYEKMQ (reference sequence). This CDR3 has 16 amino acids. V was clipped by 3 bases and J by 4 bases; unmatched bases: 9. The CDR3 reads CASSFGRGGSADTQYF. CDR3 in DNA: TGTGCCAGCAGCTTTGGTCGGGGGGGCAGCGCAGATACGCAGTATTTT. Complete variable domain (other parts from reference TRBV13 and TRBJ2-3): AAGVIQSPRHLIKEKRETATLKCYPIPRHDTVYWYQQGPGQDPQFLISFYEKMQSDKGSIPDRFSAQQFSDYHSELNMSSLELGDSALYFCASSFGRGGSADTQYFGPGTRLTVL.

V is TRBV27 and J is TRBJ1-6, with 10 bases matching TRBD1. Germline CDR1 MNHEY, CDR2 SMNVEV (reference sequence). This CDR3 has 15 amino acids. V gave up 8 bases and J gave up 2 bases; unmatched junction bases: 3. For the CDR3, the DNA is TGTGCCAGCGCTGGACAGGGGGCCTATAATTCACCCCTCCACTTT. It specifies CASAGQGAYNSPLHF.

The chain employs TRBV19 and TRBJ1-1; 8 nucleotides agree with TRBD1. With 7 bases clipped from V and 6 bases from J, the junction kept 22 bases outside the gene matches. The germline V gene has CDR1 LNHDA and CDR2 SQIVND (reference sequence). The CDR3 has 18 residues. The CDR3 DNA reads TGTGCCAGTATCCCTACCAGTAGGACAGGGCTATTTCGATCTGAAGCTTTCTTT. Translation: CASIPTSRTGLFRSEAFF.

CDR3 amino acids: CASSQEPGQGSTGELFF. In DNA form, the CDR3 reads TGCGCCAGCAGCCAAGAACCGGGACAGGGATCCACCGGGGAGCTGTTTTTT. The chain uses TRBV4-3 and TRBJ2-2, with 9 nucleotides matching TRBD1. V was clipped by 0 bases and J by 4 bases; unmatched bases: 6. This CDR3 spans 17 amino acids. From germline, CDR1 is LGHNA and CDR2 YSLEER.

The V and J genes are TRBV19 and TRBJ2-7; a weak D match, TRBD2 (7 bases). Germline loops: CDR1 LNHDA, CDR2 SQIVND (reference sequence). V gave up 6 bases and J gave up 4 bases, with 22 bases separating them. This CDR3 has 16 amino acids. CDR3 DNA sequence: TGTGCCAGTAGCCAGAGGGCGGCGGGGGCCCCATACGAGCAGTACTTC. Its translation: CASSQRAAGAPYEQYF.

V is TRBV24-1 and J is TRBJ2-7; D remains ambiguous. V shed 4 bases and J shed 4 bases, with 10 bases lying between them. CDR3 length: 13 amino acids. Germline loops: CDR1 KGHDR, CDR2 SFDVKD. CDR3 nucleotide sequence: TGTGCCACCAGTGAGGGTAGCCAATACGAGCAGTACTTC. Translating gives CATSEGSQYEQYF.

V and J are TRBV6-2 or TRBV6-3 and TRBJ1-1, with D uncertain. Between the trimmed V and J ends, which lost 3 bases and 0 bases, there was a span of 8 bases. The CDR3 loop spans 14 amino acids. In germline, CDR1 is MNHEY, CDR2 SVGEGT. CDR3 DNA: TGTGCCAGCAGTTATTTGGCCCTGAACACTGAAGCTTTCTTT. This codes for CASSYLALNTEAFF.

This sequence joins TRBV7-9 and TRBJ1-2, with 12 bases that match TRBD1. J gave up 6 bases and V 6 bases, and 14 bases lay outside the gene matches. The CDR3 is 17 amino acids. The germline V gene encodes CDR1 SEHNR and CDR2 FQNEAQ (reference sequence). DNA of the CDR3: TGTGCCAGCAGAAACCCCCCCGGGACAGGGGGCTTGGATGGCTACACCTTC. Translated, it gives CASRNPPGTGGLDGYTF. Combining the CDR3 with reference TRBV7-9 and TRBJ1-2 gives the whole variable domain DTGVSQNPRHKITKRGQNVTFRCDPISEHNRLYWYRQTLGQGPEFLTYFQNEAQLEKSRLLSDRFSAERPKGSFSTLEIQRTEQGDSAMYLCASRNPPGTGGLDGYTFGSGTRLTVV.

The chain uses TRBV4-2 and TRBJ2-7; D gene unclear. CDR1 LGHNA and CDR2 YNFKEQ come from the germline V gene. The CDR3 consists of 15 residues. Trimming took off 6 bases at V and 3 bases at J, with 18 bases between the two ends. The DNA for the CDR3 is TGTGCCAGCAGAGACTTGATTTGGTCCAGCTACGAGCAGTACTTC. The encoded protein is CASRDLIWSSYEQYF.

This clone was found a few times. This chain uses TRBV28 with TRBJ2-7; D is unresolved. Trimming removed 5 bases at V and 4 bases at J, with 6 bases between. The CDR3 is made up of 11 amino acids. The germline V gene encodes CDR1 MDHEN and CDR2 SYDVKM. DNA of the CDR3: TGTGCCAGCAGTCAGATTTACGAGCAGTACTTC. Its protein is CASSQIYEQYF.

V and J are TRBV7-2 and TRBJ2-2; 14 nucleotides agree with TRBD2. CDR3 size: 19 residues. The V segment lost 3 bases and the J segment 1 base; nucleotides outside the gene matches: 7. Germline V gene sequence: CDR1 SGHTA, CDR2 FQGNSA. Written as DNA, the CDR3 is TGTGCCAGCAGCTTTGGGAGACTAGCGGGGGGGAAGAACACCGGGGAGCTGTTTTTT. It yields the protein CASSFGRLAGGKNTGELFF.

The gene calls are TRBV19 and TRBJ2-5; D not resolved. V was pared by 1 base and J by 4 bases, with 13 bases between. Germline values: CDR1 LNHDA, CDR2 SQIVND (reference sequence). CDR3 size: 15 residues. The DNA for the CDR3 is TGTGCCAGTAGTATAGGTAGAGGAGTCGGAGAGACCCAGTACTTC. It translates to CASSIGRGVGETQYF. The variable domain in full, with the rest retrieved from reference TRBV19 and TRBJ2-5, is DGGITQSPKYLFRKEGQNVTLSCEQNLNHDAMYWYRQDPGQGLRLIYYSQIVNDFQKGDIAEGYSVSREKKESFPLTVTSAQKNPTAFYLCASSIGRGVGETQYFGPGTRLLVL.

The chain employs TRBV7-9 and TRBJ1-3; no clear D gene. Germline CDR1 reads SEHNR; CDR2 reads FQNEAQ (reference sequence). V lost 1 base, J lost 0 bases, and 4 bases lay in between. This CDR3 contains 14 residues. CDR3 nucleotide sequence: TGTGCCAGCAGCTTAGGAGGCTCTGGAAACACCATATATTTT. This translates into CASSLGGSGNTIYF.